This T cell receptor (beta chain) was identified during a study of T cells in women clearing cervical HPV infection. The overall study: No precancer developed; the control's incident HPV16 infection cleared within 12 months. Only a few women had HLA typing results available. Case blood was drawn when the lesion was first found; control blood after infection became undetectable.

Notes on the study in general: Cases and controls were distinguished at AUC 0.83 by richness and V genes.

Points on this clone: Its specificity is not known. Coverage ceases 3 residues before the CDR3 finishes, and the germline J gene fills in the end.

V lost 7 bases and J lost 3; bases outside the gene matches: 9. The CDR3 contains 14 residues. CDR1 MDHEN and CDR2 SYDVKM come from the germline V gene. Assay: immunoSEQ multiplex PCR; the TCRdb copy retains only in-frame clones and omits some. Seen in this sample are 45,000 to 55,000 clones; the ten most common clones hold around 1.6%. The source is a woman aged 18 to 69 with a cervical HPV16 infection that either progressed to CIN3+ or cleared (not recorded which). The V and J genes are TRBV28 and TRBJ2-7; 7 bases are a match to TRBD1. The source material was blood buffy coat. Incomplete CDR3 DNA: TGTGCCAGCACCATGACAGGGCCCGTCTACGAG. Its translation is CASTMTGPVYE. The whole CDR3 sequence reads CASTMTGPVYEQYF.